One sample yielded the 13 T cell receptor beta chains listed below, sequenced in a study of cytomegalovirus exposure and HLA in healthy donors. Measured with immunoSEQ multiplex PCR; TCRdb has only the in-frame clones, and not every one. The sample holds some 75,000 clones; about 96% are singletons and the top ten take 1.3%. Sequenced input: PBMCs. These receptor sequences come from a woman between 18 and 30 years old in good health and CMV-seronegative.

V is TRBV11-2 and J is TRBJ2-5; maybe TRBD2 (6 bases). Trimming left V 5 bases short and J 2 bases short, with 15 bases between. Germline assignment: CDR1 SGHAT and CDR2 FQNNGV. The CDR3 sequence is 15 residues long. CDR3 region: CASSPGRAGQETQYF. CDR3 bases: TGTGCCAGCAGCCCCGGACGGGCGGGACAAGAGACCCAGTACTTC.

The rearrangement joins TRBV27 to TRBJ2-7; D is possibly TRBD1 (6 bases). CDR3 size: 14 residues. V lost 5 bases, J lost 0 bases, and 11 bases lay in between. Germline V gives CDR1 MNHEY, CDR2 SMNVEV (reference sequence). CDR3 in amino acids: CASSVDRSSYEQYF. CDR3 sequence (DNA): TGTGCCAGCAGTGTCGACAGGAGCTCCTACGAGCAGTACTTC.

V is TRBV7-2 and J is TRBJ2-3; 8 bases agree with TRBD1. Per the germline V gene, CDR1 is SGHTA and CDR2 is FQGNSA. The V gene end was trimmed by 5 bases and the J gene end by 4 bases; junction bases not matched to a gene: 5. The CDR3 is 14 amino acids. The CDR3 region has the DNA TGTGCCAGCAGCCTGGACAGGGATCCAGATACGCAGTATTTT. The encoded protein is CASSLDRDPDTQYF.

V usage is TRBV29-1 and J usage is TRBJ2-7; 12 bases line up with TRBD2. This CDR3 spans 12 amino acids. After removal of 7 bases from V and 4 bases from J, the junction contained 2 bases not matched to a gene. The germline gives CDR1 SQVTM, CDR2 ANQGSEA. In DNA form, the CDR3 reads TGCAGCGCACTAGCGGGAGGTTACGAGCAGTACTTC. Translating it yields CSALAGGYEQYF.

This chain links TRBV10-3 with TRBJ2-2, with TRBD2 matching 12 bases. The length of the CDR3 is 16 residues. Germline assignment: CDR1 ENHRY and CDR2 SYGVKD. V shed 6 bases and J 5 bases; nucleotides not matched to a gene: 7. CDR3 DNA sequence: TGTGCCATCAGGGGGACTAGCGGGCTCAGTACCGGGGAGCTGTTTTTT. As protein: CAIRGTSGLSTGELFF.

The chain is built from TRBV5-6 and TRBJ2-7; tentatively, D is TRBD1 (5 bases). The CDR3 extends over 14 amino acids. The germline V gene encodes CDR1 SGHDT and CDR2 YYEEEE. Deletions cut 4 bases from V and 1 base from J, with 12 bases between. This CDR3 is CASSRDRLSYEQYF. CDR3 nucleotides: TGTGCCAGCAGCCGAGACAGACTTTCCTACGAGCAGTACTTC.

The chain carries TRBV18 and TRBJ2-7, with a possible D match to TRBD1 (6 bases). From germline, CDR1 is KGHSH and CDR2 LQKENI. The CDR3 is made up of 15 amino acids. V lost 0 bases and J lost 0, with 9 bases in between. The CDR3: CASSPPGAGSYEQYF. As DNA, the CDR3 is TGTGCCAGCTCACCACCGGGGGCAGGCTCCTACGAGCAGTACTTC. The variable domain in full, with the rest retrieved from reference TRBV18 and TRBJ2-7, is NAGVMQNPRHLVRRRGQEARLRCSPMKGHSHVYWYRQLPEEGLKFMVYLQKENIIDESGMPKERFSAEFPKEGPSILRIQQVVRGDSAAYFCASSPPGAGSYEQYFGPGTRLTVT.

The chain couples TRBV5-6 to TRBJ1-5, with TRBD1 as a possible D gene (6 bases). This CDR3 contains 14 residues. Looked up from germline, CDR1 is SGHDT and CDR2 is YYEEEE. V lost 4 bases and J lost 4, with 12 bases in between. CDR3: CASSGGAVNQPQHF. Here the CDR3 DNA reads TGTGCCAGCAGCGGGGGGGCCGTTAATCAGCCCCAGCATTTT.

The chain combines TRBV21-1 with TRBJ2-3; the D call in the table, TRBD2, was not verified against the DNA. TRBV21-1 is an annotated pseudogene. This CDR3 has 13 amino acids. DNA for the CDR3: TGTGCCAGCAGCCTACCGCGGGGAGATACGCAGTATTTT. Translating it yields CASSLPRGDTQYF.

This clone has just one count. V and J are TRBV6-5 and TRBJ2-7; a weak D match, TRBD2 (6 bases). This CDR3 has 16 residues. Trimming shortened V by 3 bases and J by 3 bases, and 18 bases separated the two germline ends. CDR1 MNHEY and CDR2 SVGAGI come from the germline V gene. The CDR3 loop reads CASSYQAGTENYEQYF. In nucleotides, the CDR3 is TGTGCCAGCAGTTATCAAGCGGGTACAGAAAACTACGAGCAGTACTTC.

The chain couples TRBV6-1 to TRBJ1-1; D gene unclear. V shed 5 bases and J shed 0 bases, with 7 bases lying between them. The CDR3 contains 13 residues. Per germline, CDR1 MNHNS and CDR2 SASEGT. CDR3 protein: CASSSEMNTEAFF. The DNA for the CDR3 is TGTGCCAGCAGTTCTGAGATGAACACTGAAGCTTTCTTT.

Regarding this clone: The same CDR3 is also encoded by other DNA sequences in this sample. CDR3 bases: TGCGCCAGCAGTTCTCAAGAGACCCAGTACTTC. Encoded protein: CASSSQETQYF. V usage is TRBV5-1 and J usage is TRBJ2-5; no definite D call. V lost 5 bases and J lost 2, with 4 bases in between. Germline V gene sequence: CDR1 SGHRS, CDR2 YFSETQ. This CDR3 has 11 residues.

The V and J genes are TRBV5-1 and TRBJ1-5; D ambiguous. Germline V CDR1 and CDR2: SGHRS, YFSETQ. V was cut by 1 base and J by 2 bases, with 7 bases left in between. The CDR3 has 14 amino acids. The CDR3 reads CASSLSGGNQPQHF. CDR3 DNA sequence: TGCGCCAGCAGCTTGTCCGGGGGCAATCAGCCCCAGCATTTT. Looking up the rest from reference TRBV5-1 and TRBJ1-5 gives the full variable domain: KAGVTQTPRYLIKTRGQQVTLSCSPISGHRSVSWYQQTPGQGLQFLFEYFSETQRNKGNFPGRFSGRQFSNSRSEMNVSTLELGDSALYLCASSLSGGNQPQHFGDGTRLSIL.